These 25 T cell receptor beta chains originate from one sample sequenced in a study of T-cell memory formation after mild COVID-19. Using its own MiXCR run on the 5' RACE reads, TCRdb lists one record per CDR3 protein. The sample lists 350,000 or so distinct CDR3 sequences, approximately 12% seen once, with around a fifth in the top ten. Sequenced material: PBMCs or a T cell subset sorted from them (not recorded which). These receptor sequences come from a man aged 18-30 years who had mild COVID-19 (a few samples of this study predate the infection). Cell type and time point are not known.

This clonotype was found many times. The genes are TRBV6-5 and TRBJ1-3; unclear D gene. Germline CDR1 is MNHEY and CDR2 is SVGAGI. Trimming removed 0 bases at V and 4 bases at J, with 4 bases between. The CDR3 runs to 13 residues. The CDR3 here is CASSYSGGNTIYF. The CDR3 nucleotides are TGTGCCAGCAGTTACTCAGGGGGAAACACCATATATTTT.

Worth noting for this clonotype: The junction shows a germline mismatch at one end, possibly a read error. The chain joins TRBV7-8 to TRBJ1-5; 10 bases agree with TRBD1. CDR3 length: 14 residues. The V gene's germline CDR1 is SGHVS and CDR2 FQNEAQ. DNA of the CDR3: TGTGCCACCCGACCGACAGGGGGCGGCCAGCCCAAGCATTTT. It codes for CATRPTGGGQPKHF.

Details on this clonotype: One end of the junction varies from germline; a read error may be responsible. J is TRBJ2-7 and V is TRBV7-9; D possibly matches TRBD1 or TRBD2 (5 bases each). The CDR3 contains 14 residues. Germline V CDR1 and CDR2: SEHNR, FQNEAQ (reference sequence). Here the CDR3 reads CAGSRDGFRYEQYF. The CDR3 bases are TGTGCCGGCAGCAGGGACGGCTTTCGCTACGAGCAGTACTTC.

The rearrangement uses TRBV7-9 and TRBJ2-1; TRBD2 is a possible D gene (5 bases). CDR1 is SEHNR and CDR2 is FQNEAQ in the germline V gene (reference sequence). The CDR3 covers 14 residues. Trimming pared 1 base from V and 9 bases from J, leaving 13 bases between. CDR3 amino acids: CASSLELDGSEQFF. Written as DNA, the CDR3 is TGTGCCAGCAGCTTAGAATTAGATGGGAGTGAGCAGTTCTTC.

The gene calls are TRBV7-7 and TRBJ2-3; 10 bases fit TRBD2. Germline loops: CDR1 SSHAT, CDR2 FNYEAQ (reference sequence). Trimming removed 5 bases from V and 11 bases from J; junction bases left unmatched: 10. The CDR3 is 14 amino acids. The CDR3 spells CASSQTSGASQQYF. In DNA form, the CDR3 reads TGTGCCAGCAGCCAAACTAGCGGGGCCTCTCAGCAGTATTTT.

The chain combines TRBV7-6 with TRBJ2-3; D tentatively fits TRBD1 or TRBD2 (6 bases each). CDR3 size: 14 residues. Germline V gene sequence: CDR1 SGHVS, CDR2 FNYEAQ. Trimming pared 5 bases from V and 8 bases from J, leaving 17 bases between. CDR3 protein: CASSQSGGAGTQYF. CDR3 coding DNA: TGTGCCAGCAGCCAATCCGGGGGCGCGGGTACGCAGTATTTT.

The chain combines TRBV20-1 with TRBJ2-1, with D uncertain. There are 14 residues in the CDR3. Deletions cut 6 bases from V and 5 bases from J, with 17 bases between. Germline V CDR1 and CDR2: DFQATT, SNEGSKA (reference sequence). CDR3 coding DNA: TGCAGTGCCCCGGACGGCTACTGGAACAATGAGCAGTTCTTC. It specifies CSAPDGYWNNEQFF.

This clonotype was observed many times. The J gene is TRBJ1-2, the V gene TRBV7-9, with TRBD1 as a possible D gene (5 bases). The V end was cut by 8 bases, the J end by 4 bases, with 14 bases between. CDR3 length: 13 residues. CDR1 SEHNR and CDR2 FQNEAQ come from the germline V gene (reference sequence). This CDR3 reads CASGQGLGYGYTF. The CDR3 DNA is TGTGCCAGCGGACAAGGACTTGGCTATGGCTACACCTTC.

The CDR3 here is CAISESGSGRTEAFF. DNA for the CDR3: TGTGCCATCAGTGAGTCAGGGTCGGGGCGCACTGAAGCTTTCTTT. The chain couples TRBV10-3 to TRBJ1-1, with a weak D call TRBD1 (5 bases). V was cut by 0 bases and J by 4 bases, with 12 bases left in between. CDR1 and CDR2 (germline): ENHRY, SYGVKD. This CDR3 has 15 amino acids.

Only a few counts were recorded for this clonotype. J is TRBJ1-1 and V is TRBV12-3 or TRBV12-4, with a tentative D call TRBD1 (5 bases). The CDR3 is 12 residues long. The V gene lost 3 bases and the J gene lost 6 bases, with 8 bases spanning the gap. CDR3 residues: CASSFLGAEAFF. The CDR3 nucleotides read TGTGCCAGCAGTTTCTTAGGGGCTGAAGCTTTCTTT.

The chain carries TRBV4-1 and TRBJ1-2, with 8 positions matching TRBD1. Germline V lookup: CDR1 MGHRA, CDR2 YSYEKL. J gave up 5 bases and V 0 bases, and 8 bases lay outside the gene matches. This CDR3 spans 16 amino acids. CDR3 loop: CASSQDRTGLGYGYTF. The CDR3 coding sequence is TGCGCCAGCAGCCAAGACCGGACAGGGCTGGGATATGGCTACACCTTC.

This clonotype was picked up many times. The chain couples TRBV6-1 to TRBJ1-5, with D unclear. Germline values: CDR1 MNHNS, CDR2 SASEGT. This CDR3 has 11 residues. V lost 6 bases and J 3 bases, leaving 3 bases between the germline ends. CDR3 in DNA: TGTGCCAGCAGGGACAATCAGCCCCAGCATTTT. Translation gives CASRDNQPQHF.

In nucleotides, the CDR3 is TGTGCCAGCAGGGACACCGCCCTAGGTGGCTACACCTTC. Residues: CASRDTALGGYTF. The V call is TRBV12-3 or TRBV12-4, the J call TRBJ1-2; a weak D match, TRBD1 (5 bases). The CDR3 extends over 13 amino acids. The V and J ends lost 6 bases and 7 bases respectively, with 15 bases between them.

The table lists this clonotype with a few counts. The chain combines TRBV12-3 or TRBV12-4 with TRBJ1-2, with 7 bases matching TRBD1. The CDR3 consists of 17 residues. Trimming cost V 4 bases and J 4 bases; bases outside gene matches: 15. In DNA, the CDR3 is TGTGCCAGCAGTTCCGCAGGGGGGCGGACAGTAATCTATGGCTACACCTTC. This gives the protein CASSSAGGRTVIYGYTF.

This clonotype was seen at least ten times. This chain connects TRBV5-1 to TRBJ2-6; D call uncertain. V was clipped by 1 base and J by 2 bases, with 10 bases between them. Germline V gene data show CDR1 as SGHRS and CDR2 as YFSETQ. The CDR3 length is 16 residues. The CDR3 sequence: CASSLTLLAGANVLTF. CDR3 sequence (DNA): TGCGCCAGCAGCTTGACACTTTTGGCTGGGGCCAACGTCCTGACTTTC.

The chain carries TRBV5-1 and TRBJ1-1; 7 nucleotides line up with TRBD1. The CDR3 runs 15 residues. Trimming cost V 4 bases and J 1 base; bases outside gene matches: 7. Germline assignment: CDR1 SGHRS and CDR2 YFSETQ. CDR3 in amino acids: CASSADGTENTEAFF. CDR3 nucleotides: TGCGCCAGCAGCGCCGACGGGACAGAGAACACTGAAGCTTTCTTT.

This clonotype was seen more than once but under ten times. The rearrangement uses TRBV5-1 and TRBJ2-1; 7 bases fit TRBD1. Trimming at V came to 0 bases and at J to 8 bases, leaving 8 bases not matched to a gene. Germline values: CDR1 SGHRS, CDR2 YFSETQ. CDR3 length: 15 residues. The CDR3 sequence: CASSLDRGFSHEQFF. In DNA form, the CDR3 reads TGCGCCAGCAGCTTGGACAGGGGATTTTCCCATGAGCAGTTCTTC.

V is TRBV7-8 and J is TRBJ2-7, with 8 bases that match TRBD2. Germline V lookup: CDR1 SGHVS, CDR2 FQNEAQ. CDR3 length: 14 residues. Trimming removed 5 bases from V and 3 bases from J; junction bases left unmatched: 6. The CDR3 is CASSGPGGIYEQYF. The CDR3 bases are TGTGCCAGCAGCGGACCGGGGGGGATCTACGAGCAGTACTTC.

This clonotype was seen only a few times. This CDR3 reads CASGEDSGSTDTQYF. Here the CDR3 DNA reads TGTGCCAGCGGGGAAGATAGCGGGAGCACAGATACGCAGTATTTT. This sequence joins TRBV12-3 or TRBV12-4 and TRBJ2-3; 7 bases are shared with TRBD2. The CDR3 contains 15 residues. The junction had 8 bases not matched to a gene; V was cut back by 8 bases and J by 0 bases.

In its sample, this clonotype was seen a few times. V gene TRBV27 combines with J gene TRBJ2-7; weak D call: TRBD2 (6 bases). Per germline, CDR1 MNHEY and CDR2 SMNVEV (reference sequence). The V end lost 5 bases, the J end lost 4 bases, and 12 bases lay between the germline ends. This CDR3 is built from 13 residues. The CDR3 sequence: CASSPSAGYEQYV. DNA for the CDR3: TGTGCCAGCAGTCCCTCCGCGGGGTACGAGCAGTACGTC.

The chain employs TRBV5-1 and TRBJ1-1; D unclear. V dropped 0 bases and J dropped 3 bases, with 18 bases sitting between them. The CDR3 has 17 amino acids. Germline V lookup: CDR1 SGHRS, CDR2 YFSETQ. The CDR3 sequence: CASSLAGNWELHTEAFF. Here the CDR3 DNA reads TGCGCCAGCAGCTTGGCCGGCAACTGGGAGCTGCACACTGAAGCTTTCTTT.

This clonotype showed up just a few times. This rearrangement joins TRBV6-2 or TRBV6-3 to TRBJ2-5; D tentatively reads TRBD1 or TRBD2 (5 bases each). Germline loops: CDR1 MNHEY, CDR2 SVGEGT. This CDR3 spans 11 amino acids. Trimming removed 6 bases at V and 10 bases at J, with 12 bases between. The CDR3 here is CASSPRGDQYF. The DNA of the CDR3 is TGTGCCAGCAGCCCCCGAGGGGACCAGTACTTC.

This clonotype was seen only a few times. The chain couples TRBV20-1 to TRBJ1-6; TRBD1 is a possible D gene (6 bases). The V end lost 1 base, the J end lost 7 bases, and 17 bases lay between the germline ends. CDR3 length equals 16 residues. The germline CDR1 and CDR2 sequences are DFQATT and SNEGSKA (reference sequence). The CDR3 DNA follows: TGCAGTGCTAGAGTGGCACTTGAGGGGGGAAATTCACCCCTCCACTTT. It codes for CSARVALEGGNSPLHF.

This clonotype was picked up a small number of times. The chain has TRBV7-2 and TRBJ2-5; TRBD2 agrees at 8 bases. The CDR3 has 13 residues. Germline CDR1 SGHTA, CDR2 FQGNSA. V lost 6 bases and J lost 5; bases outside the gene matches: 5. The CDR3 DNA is TGTGCCAGCAGACGCGGACTAGCTGAGACCCAGTACTTC. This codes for CASRRGLAETQYF.

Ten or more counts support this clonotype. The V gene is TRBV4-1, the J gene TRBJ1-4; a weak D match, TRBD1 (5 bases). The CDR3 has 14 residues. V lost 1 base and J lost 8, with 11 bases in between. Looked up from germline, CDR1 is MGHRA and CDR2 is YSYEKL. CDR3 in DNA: TGCGCCAGCAGCCAAGTTCAAGGGGAGGAAAAACTGTTTTTT. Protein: CASSQVQGEEKLFF.